This is a list of T cell receptor beta chains from one sample in a study of blood T cells in healthy people across ages. MiXCR was run by TCRdb on the 5' RACE reads, yielding one entry per CDR3 protein. The sample includes 850,000 or so distinct CDR3 sequences, about 30% of them seen just once. The sample consisted of blood. Receptors were obtained from a woman of 80 years or more in good health. The CDR3 runs from the conserved cysteine through the conserved F or W. The D gene is left open where the match is weak. Some rows mark clone size as missing; the rest say once, few, many or name a class of expanded clone.

d_gene,v_gene,abundance,j_gene,CDR3aa,CDR3nt
-,TRBV7-9,-,TRBJ2-2,CASSRSGTDNTGELFF,TGTGCCAGCAGCCGCTCCGGGACGGATAACACCGGGGAGCTGTTTTTT
TRBD1,TRBV10-1,many,TRBJ2-6,CASSEGQGNSGANVLTF,TGCGCCAGCAGTGAGGGACAGGGGAATTCTGGGGCCAACGTCCTGACTTTC
-,TRBV20-1,-,TRBJ1-1,CSARGRARGALF,TGCAGTGCTAGAGGAAGGGCTAGGGGAGCTTTATTT
-,TRBV4-3,few,TRBJ2-2,CASSQDPRYATRGTTNTGELFF,TGCGCCAGCAGCCAAGACCCACGGTACGCTACCCGGGGCACCACGAACACCGGGGAGCTGTTTTTT
-,TRBV20-1,many,TRBJ2-7,CSASWPGTYEQYF,TGCAGTGCTAGTTGGCCAGGCACCTACGAGCAGTACTTC
-,TRBV30,many,TRBJ2-6,CAWSRGRTSGANVLTF,TGTGCCTGGAGCCGTGGACGGACCTCTGGGGCCAACGTCCTGACTTTC
TRBD2,TRBV3-1,-,TRBJ2-5,CASSPRTSGGSEALYF,TGTGCCAGCAGCCCTCGGACTAGCGGGGGTTCGGAGGCCCTGTACTTC
TRBD1,TRBV18,once,TRBJ1-1,CASSPLPTGGQGAMNTEAFF,TGTGCCAGCTCACCCCTTCCGACTGGGGGACAGGGGGCGATGAACACTGAAGCTTTCTTT
-,TRBV20-1,few,TRBJ1-1,CSARDKGTEAFF,TGCAGTGCTAGAGATAAGGGAACTGAAGCTTTCTTT
-,TRBV5-5,-,TRBJ1-5,CACSAGYSNQPQHF,TGTGCCTGCAGCGCAGGGTATAGCAATCAGCCCCAGCATTTT
TRBD2,TRBV5-5,many,TRBJ2-7,CASSWGLAGDYEQYF,TGTGCCAGCAGCTGGGGACTAGCGGGCGACTACGAGCAGTACTTC
-,TRBV5-1,-,TRBJ2-5,CASSPRWVGETQYF,TGCGCCAGCAGCCCGAGGTGGGTCGGAGAGACCCAGTACTTC
-,TRBV7-2,-,TRBJ1-6,CASSTGQRSYNSPLHF,TGTGCCAGCAGCACTGGACAGCGCTCCTATAATTCACCCCTCCACTTT
TRBD1,TRBV7-9,-,TRBJ1-4,CASSPTGGVTNEKLFF,TGTGCCAGCAGCCCCACAGGGGGGGTGACTAATGAAAAACTGTTTTTT
-,TRBV11-2,many,TRBJ2-7,CASSRLATPSYEQYF,TGTGCCAGCAGCCGACTGGCTACCCCTTCCTACGAGCAGTACTTC
TRBD1,TRBV3-1,once,TRBJ1-1,CVSSRGTGAEAFF,TGTGTCAGCAGCCGCGGGACAGGGGCTGAAGCTTTCTTT
TRBD1,TRBV10-3,many,TRBJ2-7,CAISESLGTGSYEQYF,TGTGCCATCAGTGAGTCGCTCGGGACAGGATCGTACGAGCAGTACTTC
-,TRBV3-1,few,TRBJ2-1,CASSQDREKQFF,TGTGCCAGCAGCCAAGACCGGGAAAAGCAGTTCTTC